Listed here are 27 T cell receptor beta chains from one sample, sequenced in a study of graft-versus-host responses after intestinal transplantation. Libraries were prepared by immunoSEQ multiplex PCR; TCRdb keeps only in-frame clonotypes and omits some of them. The table shows about 26,000 clones, with around 76% occurring only once. For these TCRs, the target antigens are not known. The starting material was unstimulated CD4+ T cells sorted from spleen or lymph node cells, obtained before intestinal transplant. The receptors here all came from a human donor who received an intestinal transplant.

This chain joins TRBV7-9 and TRBJ2-5, with 9 bases that match TRBD2. The V segment lost 1 base and the J segment 3 bases; nucleotides outside the gene matches: 3. The CDR3 spans 15 residues. Germline CDR1 and CDR2: SEHNR and FQNEAQ (reference sequence). The CDR3 is CASSLGGGAKETQYF. The CDR3 DNA reads as TGTGCCAGCAGCTTAGGCGGGGGGGCCAAAGAGACCCAGTACTTC. The full variable domain, completed using reference TRBV7-9 and TRBJ2-5, is DTGVSQNPRHKITKRGQNVTFRCDPISEHNRLYWYRQTLGQGPEFLTYFQNEAQLEKSRLLSDRFSAERPKGSFSTLEIQRTEQGDSAMYLCASSLGGGAKETQYFGPGTRLLVL.

The rearrangement uses TRBV29-1 and TRBJ2-5; D might be TRBD1 or TRBD2, each matching 5 bases. This CDR3 is built from 13 residues. The germline gives CDR1 SQVTM, CDR2 ANQGSEA. The V gene lost 7 bases and the J gene lost 2 bases, with 14 bases spanning the gap. The CDR3 loop reads CSGGRGGQETQYF. The CDR3 coding sequence is TGCAGCGGGGGACGAGGTGGTCAAGAGACCCAGTACTTC.

The chain combines TRBV6-5 with TRBJ1-6; D not certain. V was pared by 5 bases and J by 0 bases, with 5 bases between. Germline V gene sequence: CDR1 MNHEY, CDR2 SVGAGI. The CDR3 extends over 14 amino acids. Here the CDR3 reads CASSRLSYNSPLHF. The DNA for the CDR3 is TGTGCCAGCAGTAGGCTCTCCTATAATTCACCCCTCCACTTT.

This chain connects TRBV12-5 to TRBJ1-2, with D tentatively TRBD1 (6 bases). From germline, CDR1 is LGHNT and CDR2 FRNRAP. The V and J ends lost 0 bases and 1 base respectively, with 18 bases between them. CDR3 size: 18 residues. CDR3 sequence (DNA): TGTGCTAGTGGTTTGGTACGGGTGGGACGGGGGCTTAACTATGGCTACACCTTC. This translates into CASGLVRVGRGLNYGYTF.

The genes are TRBV10-2 and TRBJ2-3; 8 nucleotides agree with TRBD2. Germline V lookup: CDR1 WSHSY, CDR2 SAAADI. There are 14 residues in the CDR3. Trimming at V came to 6 bases and at J to 6 bases, leaving 8 bases not matched to a gene. The DNA for the CDR3 is TGCGCCAGCAGAGTAGCGGGGCTATCGGATACGCAGTATTTT. It yields the protein CASRVAGLSDTQYF.

The chain is built from TRBV7-6 and TRBJ2-5, with a possible D match to TRBD2 (6 bases). Germline CDR1 is SGHVS and CDR2 is FNYEAQ. Trimming pared 5 bases from V and 7 bases from J, leaving 20 bases between. The CDR3 contains 15 residues. This CDR3 is CASSEPATGGVTQYF. The CDR3 nucleotides read TGTGCCAGCAGCGAACCAGCAACCGGAGGGGTGACCCAGTACTTC.

In this sample, this clone turned up a few times. The V and J genes are TRBV23-1 and TRBJ2-1, with D possibly TRBD2 on 7 matching bases. TRBV23-1 is an ORF; its function is uncertain. CDR3 length equals 13 residues. V lost 9 bases and J lost 3, with 12 bases in between. The CDR3 DNA is TGCGCCAGGAGAGGGGGGGGCTACAATGAGCAGTTCTTC. It encodes CARRGGGYNEQFF.

The chain couples TRBV6-5 to TRBJ1-5, with D unresolved. Trimming removed 7 bases from V and 4 bases from J, with 17 bases in between. This CDR3 region has 15 residues. Germline V gives CDR1 MNHEY, CDR2 SVGAGI. The CDR3 sequence is CASTPRGGGNQPQHF. The CDR3, as DNA: TGTGCCAGCACCCCCCGGGGTGGCGGGAATCAGCCCCAGCATTTT.

The J gene is TRBJ2-7, the V gene TRBV28; 13 bases fit TRBD2. V gave up 5 bases and J gave up 3 bases; unmatched junction bases: 10. The V gene's germline CDR1 is MDHEN and CDR2 SYDVKM. The CDR3 has 17 amino acids. CDR3 sequence reads: CASSPYLLAGGLYEQYF. CDR3 nucleotide sequence: TGTGCCAGCAGTCCCTATCTACTAGCGGGAGGGCTCTACGAGCAGTACTTC.

This chain connects TRBV6-6 to TRBJ1-2; D call uncertain. V was pared by 6 bases and J by 0 bases, with 8 bases between. This CDR3 is built from 13 residues. The germline V gene encodes CDR1 MNHNY and CDR2 SVGAGI (reference sequence). The CDR3 region is CASRSGPNYGYTF. The CDR3, as DNA: TGTGCCAGCAGATCCGGGCCTAACTATGGCTACACCTTC.

The chain carries TRBV6-5 and TRBJ1-6; D unresolved. CDR1 and CDR2 from the germline V gene are MNHEY and SVGAGI. The CDR3 runs 16 residues. The V and J ends lost 2 bases and 10 bases respectively, with 18 bases between them. CDR3 coding DNA: TGTGCCAGCAGTTACCGGCGTGAGGCTCCGGAATCACCCCTCCACTTT. Its translation is CASSYRREAPESPLHF.

The V call is TRBV5-6, the J call TRBJ2-5; 11 nucleotides line up with TRBD1. The CDR3 spans 16 residues. Germline CDR1 is SGHDT and CDR2 is YYEEEE. V was pared by 0 bases and J by 7 bases, with 8 bases of the junction left unmatched. In nucleotides, the CDR3 is TGTGCCAGCAGCTTGGGATCTGGGACAGGGGGAGGGACCCAGTACTTC. Translating it yields CASSLGSGTGGGTQYF.

This clone was seen once. The chain couples TRBV5-1 to TRBJ2-5; D might be TRBD2 (7 bases). The CDR3 covers 15 residues. V lost 1 base to trimming and J lost 7 bases, with 17 bases between them. From germline, CDR1 is SGHRS and CDR2 YFSETQ. Here the CDR3 DNA reads TGCGCCAGCAGCTTGAATGGGGGGGCCAGTTGGACCCAGTACTTC. Protein product: CASSLNGGASWTQYF. The full variable domain, completed using reference TRBV5-1 and TRBJ2-5, is KAGVTQTPRYLIKTRGQQVTLSCSPISGHRSVSWYQQTPGQGLQFLFEYFSETQRNKGNFPGRFSGRQFSNSRSEMNVSTLELGDSALYLCASSLNGGASWTQYFGPGTRLLVL.

This chain connects TRBV4-1 to TRBJ2-7; 7 bases line up with TRBD1. The germline CDR1 and CDR2 sequences are MGHRA and YSYEKL. The CDR3 is made up of 14 amino acids. V shed 1 base, J shed 3 bases, and the junction held 3 bases outside the gene matches. CDR3 coding DNA: TGCGCCAGCAGCCAAGTAGACAGGGACTACGAGCAGTACTTC. Protein: CASSQVDRDYEQYF.

This chain links TRBV28 with TRBJ2-7; D possibly matches TRBD1 or TRBD2 (5 bases each). In germline, CDR1 is MDHEN, CDR2 SYDVKM. CDR3 size: 16 residues. Trimming cost V 4 bases and J 3 bases, with 19 bases left between them. The chain's CDR3 is CASSSQTPGRRYEQYF. The CDR3 DNA is TGTGCCAGCAGTTCCCAAACCCCAGGGAGACGCTACGAGCAGTACTTC.

The chain couples TRBV5-1 to TRBJ1-1; perhaps TRBD1 as D (6 bases). The CDR3 spans 11 residues. The V end lost 5 bases, the J end lost 6 bases, and 8 bases lay between the germline ends. The V gene's germline CDR1 is SGHRS and CDR2 YFSETQ. The CDR3 coding sequence is TGCGCCAGCAGAGGGGGGGCTGAAGCTTTCTTT. Translating it yields CASRGGAEAFF.

CDR3 loop: CASSIGTHSGELFF. CDR3 in DNA: TGTGCCAGCAGCATCGGGACTCATTCCGGGGAGCTGTTTTTT. The rearrangement uses TRBV7-3 and TRBJ2-2; tentative D call: TRBD2 (6 bases). Germline CDR1 is SGHTA and CDR2 is FQGTGA. V was cut by 5 bases and J by 6 bases, with 13 bases left in between. The CDR3 is 14 residues long.

This clone was seen only once. The DNA of the CDR3 is TGTGCCAGCTCACCAGGAAATGCAGGGAACACTGAAGCTTTCTTT. Translation gives CASSPGNAGNTEAFF. This chain joins TRBV18 and TRBJ1-1; D remains ambiguous. V was clipped by 2 bases and J by 1 base, with 11 bases between them. Looked up from germline, CDR1 is KGHSH and CDR2 is LQKENI. The CDR3 runs 15 residues.

This clone showed up just a few times. CDR3: CASSQEGGSFREQYF. The CDR3 DNA follows: TGCGCCAGCAGCCAAGAAGGAGGTAGTTTTCGGGAGCAGTACTTC. The chain couples TRBV4-1 to TRBJ2-7; D perhaps matches TRBD2 (5 bases). Trimming removed 0 bases from V and 7 bases from J, with 16 bases in between. The CDR3 consists of 15 residues. Germline V gene data show CDR1 as MGHRA and CDR2 as YSYEKL.

This chain links TRBV2 with TRBJ2-5; TRBD1 matches 9 bases. Germline trimming cut 4 bases from V and 3 bases from J; bases unmatched to any gene: 0. This CDR3 is 13 amino acids long. Germline assignment: CDR1 SNHLY and CDR2 FYNNEI. The CDR3 DNA sequence: TGTGCCAGCAGTGGGACAGGGGAAGAGACCCAGTACTTC. Translated: CASSGTGEETQYF.

The chain combines TRBV15 with TRBJ2-7, with D unclear. V was shortened by 5 bases and J by 4 bases, with 18 bases between the two germline ends. This CDR3 has 15 residues. Germline CDR1 and CDR2: LNHNV and YYDKDF (reference sequence). CDR3 nucleotide sequence: TGTGCCACCAGCCCTCGGAAAGACTCTACATACGAGCAGTACTTC. It translates to CATSPRKDSTYEQYF.

This chain links TRBV9 with TRBJ2-3, with 7 positions matching TRBD1. The V and J ends lost 3 bases and 0 bases, in that order; junction bases with no gene match: 1. CDR3 length equals 14 residues. Per the germline V gene, CDR1 is SGDLS and CDR2 is YYNGEE. Written as DNA, the CDR3 is TGTGCCAGCAGCGACAGGGGAAGCACAGATACGCAGTATTTT. This gives the protein CASSDRGSTDTQYF.

The table lists this clone with a count of one. The chain links TRBV19 to TRBJ1-1; no clear D gene. There are 14 residues in the CDR3. Germline CDR1 reads LNHDA; CDR2 reads SQIVND (reference sequence). V shed 1 base and J shed 2 bases, with 8 bases lying between them. As DNA, the CDR3 is TGTGCCAGTAGTATAGGACGAAAAAACACTGAAGCTTTCTTT. It is translated as CASSIGRKNTEAFF.

The chain couples TRBV6-4 to TRBJ1-1; D uncertain. Per the germline V gene, CDR1 is MRHNA and CDR2 is SNTAGT. V was clipped by 2 bases and J by 7 bases, with 5 bases between them. This CDR3 is built from 11 residues. The DNA for the CDR3 is TGTGCCAGCAGTGACGGAGGTGAAGCTTTCTTT. This encodes CASSDGGEAFF.

The genes are TRBV19 and TRBJ2-3; no reliable D call. The CDR3 has 14 residues. Trimming removed 3 bases from V and 0 bases from J, with 7 bases in between. The germline CDR1 and CDR2 sequences are LNHDA and SQIVND (reference sequence). CDR3 nucleotide sequence: TGTGCCAGTAGTATGCAGCGTAGCACAGATACGCAGTATTTT. As protein: CASSMQRSTDTQYF.

The rearrangement uses TRBV12-5 and TRBJ2-1; D is perhaps TRBD2 (6 bases). V was clipped by 7 bases and J by 7 bases, with 23 bases between them. This CDR3 is 16 amino acids long. Germline V gives CDR1 LGHNT, CDR2 FRNRAP. The CDR3 coding sequence is TGTGCTAGTGTCCTTCGTGCGGGGACGCTGGGGAATGAGCAGTTCTTC. Amino acids: CASVLRAGTLGNEQFF.

The gene calls are TRBV29-1 and TRBJ2-5; no definite D call. This CDR3 spans 13 amino acids. CDR1 SQVTM and CDR2 ANQGSEA come from the germline V gene. The V gene lost 5 bases and the J gene lost 2 bases, with 12 bases spanning the gap. CDR3 sequence reads: CSVLSQTQETQYF. The CDR3 bases are TGCAGCGTTTTGAGTCAAACGCAAGAGACCCAGTACTTC.